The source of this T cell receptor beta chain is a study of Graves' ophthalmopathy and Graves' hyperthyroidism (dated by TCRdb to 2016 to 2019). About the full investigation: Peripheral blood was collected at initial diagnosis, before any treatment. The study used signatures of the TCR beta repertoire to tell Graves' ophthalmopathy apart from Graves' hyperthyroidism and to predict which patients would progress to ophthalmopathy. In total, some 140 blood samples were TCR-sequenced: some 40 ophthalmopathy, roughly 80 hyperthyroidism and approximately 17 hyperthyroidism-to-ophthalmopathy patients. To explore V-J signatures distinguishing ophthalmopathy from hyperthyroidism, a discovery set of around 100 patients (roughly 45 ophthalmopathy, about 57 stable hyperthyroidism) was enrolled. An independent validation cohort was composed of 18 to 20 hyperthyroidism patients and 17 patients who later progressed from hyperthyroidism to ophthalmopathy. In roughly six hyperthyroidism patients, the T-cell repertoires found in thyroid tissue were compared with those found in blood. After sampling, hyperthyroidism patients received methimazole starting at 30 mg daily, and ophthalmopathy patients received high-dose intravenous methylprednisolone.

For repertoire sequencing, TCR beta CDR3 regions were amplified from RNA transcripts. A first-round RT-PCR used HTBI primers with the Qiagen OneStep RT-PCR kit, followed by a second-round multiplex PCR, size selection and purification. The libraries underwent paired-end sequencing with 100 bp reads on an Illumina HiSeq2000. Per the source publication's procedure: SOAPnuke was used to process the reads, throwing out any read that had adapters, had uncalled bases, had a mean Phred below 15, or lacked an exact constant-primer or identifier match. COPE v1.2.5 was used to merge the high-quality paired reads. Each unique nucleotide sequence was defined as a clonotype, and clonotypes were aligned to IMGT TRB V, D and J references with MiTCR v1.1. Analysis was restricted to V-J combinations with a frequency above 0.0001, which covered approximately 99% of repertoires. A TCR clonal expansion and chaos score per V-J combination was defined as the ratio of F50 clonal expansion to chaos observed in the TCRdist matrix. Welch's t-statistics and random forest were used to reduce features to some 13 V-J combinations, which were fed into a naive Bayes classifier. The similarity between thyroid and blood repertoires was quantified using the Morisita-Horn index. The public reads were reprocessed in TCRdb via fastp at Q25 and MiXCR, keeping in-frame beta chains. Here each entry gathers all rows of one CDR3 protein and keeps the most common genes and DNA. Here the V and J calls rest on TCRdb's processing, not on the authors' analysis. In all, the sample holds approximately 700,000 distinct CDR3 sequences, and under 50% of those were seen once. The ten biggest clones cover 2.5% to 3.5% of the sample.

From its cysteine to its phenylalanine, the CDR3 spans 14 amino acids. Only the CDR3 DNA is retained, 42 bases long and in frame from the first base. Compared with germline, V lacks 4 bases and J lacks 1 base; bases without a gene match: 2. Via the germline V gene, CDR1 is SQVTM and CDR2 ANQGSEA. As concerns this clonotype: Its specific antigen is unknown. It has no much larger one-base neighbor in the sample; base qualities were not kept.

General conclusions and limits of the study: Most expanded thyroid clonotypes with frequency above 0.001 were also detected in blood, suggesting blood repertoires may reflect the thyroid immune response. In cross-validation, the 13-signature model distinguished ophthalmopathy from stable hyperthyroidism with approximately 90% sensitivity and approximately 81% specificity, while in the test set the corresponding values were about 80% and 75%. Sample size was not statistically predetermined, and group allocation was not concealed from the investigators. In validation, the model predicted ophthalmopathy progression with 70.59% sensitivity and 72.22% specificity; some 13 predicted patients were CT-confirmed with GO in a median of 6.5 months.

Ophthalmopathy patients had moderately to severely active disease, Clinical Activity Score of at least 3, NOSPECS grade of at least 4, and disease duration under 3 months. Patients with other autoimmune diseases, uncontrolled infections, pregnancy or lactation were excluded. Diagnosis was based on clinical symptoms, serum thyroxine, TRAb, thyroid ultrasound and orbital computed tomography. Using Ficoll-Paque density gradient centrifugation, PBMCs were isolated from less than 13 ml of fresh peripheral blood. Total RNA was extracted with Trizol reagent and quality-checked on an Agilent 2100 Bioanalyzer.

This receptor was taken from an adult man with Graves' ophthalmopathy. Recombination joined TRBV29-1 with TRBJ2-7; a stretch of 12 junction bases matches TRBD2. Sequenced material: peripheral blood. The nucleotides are TGCAGCGTTGTACTAGCGGGGGGTTCCTACGAGCAGTACTTC. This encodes CSVVLAGGSYEQYF.